This T cell receptor beta chain was identified in a study of response to subunit inactivated influenza vaccine (dated by TCRdb to between 2018 and 2020). In terms of the full investigation: Deep quantitative profiling of the T cell receptor repertoire was used in the study to follow responses to a trivalent subunit inactivated influenza vaccine. Points the paper makes about the study in general: It was suggested by the authors that each seasonal influenza vaccination may recruit only a limited number of new T cells.

Libraries were made using RT-PCR. Data came from an Illumina HiSeq 2500. TCRdb handled the public reads itself, with Q25 trimming in fastp and clone calling in MiXCR, and kept productive beta chains. For every CDR3 protein sequence, its rows merge into one entry that carries the most common genes and DNA. This sample is represented by 450,000 to 550,000 distinct CDR3 sequences; roughly 27% of them were singletons. 1.5% to 2% of the sample is in the top ten clones. The sample holds a few counts of this clonotype. Its binding antigen is unknown. Base qualities are not at hand, and no much larger clone is one base apart. The sample here was CD4+ T cells sorted from PBMCs, taken roughly 5 days after vaccination. This clonotype was sampled from a man aged 50 to 59 who received an inactivated influenza vaccine. Donor details come from another sample of the same person, matched by shared clones.

CDR3 reads: CASSRDYEETQYF. The bases are TGTGCCAGCTCACGTGACTATGAAGAGACCCAGTACTTC. The V gene is TRBV18 and the J gene is TRBJ2-5, with a weak D call of TRBD2 (5 bases match). Measured from the cysteine to the phenylalanine, the CDR3 is 13 residues long. The entry retains the CDR3 DNA only, 39 bases that are in frame from base 1. CDR1 and CDR2 are read off the germline V gene as KGHSH and LQKENI. Relative to germline, V is 4 bases shorter and J is 3 bases shorter, with 9 bases between their ends.